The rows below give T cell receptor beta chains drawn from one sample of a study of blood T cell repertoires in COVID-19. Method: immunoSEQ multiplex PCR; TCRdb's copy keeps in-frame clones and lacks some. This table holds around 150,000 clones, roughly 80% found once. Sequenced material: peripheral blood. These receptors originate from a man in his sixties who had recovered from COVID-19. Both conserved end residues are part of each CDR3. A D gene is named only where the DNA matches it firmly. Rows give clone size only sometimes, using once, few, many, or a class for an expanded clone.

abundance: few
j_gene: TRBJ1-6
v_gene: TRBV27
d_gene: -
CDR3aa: CASSPAGAGNSPLHF
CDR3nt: TGTGCCAGCAGCCCCGCGGGGGCCGGGAATTCACCCCTCCACTTT

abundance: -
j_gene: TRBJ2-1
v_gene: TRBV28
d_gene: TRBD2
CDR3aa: CAGRTSSTGEQFF
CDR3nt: TGTGCCGGCAGGACTAGCTCTACAGGGGAGCAGTTCTTC

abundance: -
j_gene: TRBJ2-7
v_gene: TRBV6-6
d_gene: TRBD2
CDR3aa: CASSRYWTSGSTAYEQYF
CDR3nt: TGTGCCAGCAGTAGATACTGGACTAGCGGGAGCACGGCCTACGAGCAGTACTTC

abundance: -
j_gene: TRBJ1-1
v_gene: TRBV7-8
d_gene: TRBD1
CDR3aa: CASSLGGTGRMGKENTEAFF
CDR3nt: TGTGCCAGCAGCTTAGGGGGGACAGGGAGGATGGGGAAAGAGAACACTGAAGCTTTCTTT

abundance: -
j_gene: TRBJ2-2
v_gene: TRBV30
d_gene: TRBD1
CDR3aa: CAWVDRVANTGELFF
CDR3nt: TGTGCCTGGGTCGACAGGGTCGCGAACACCGGGGAGCTGTTTTTT

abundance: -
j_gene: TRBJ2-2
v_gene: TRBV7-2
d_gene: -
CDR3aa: CASSPGTAGGELFF
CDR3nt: TGTGCCAGCAGTCCCGGGACTGCCGGCGGGGAGCTGTTTTTT

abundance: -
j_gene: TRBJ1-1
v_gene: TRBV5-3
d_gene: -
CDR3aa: CARSLGIRGRTLKAFF
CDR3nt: TGTGCCAGAAGCTTGGGTATCAGGGGAAGAACACTGAAAGCTTTCTTT

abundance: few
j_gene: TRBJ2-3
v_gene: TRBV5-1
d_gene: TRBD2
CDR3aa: CASSSLTSGGSDTQYF
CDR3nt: TGCGCCAGCAGTTCTCTGACTAGCGGGGGGTCGGATACGCAGTATTTT

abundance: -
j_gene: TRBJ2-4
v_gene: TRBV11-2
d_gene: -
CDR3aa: CASSLPLGRIPDIQYF
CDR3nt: TGTGCCAGCAGCTTACCCTTGGGGAGGATACCGGACATTCAGTACTTC

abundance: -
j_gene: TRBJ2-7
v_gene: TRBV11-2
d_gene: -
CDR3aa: CASSSGARVGEQYF
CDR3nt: TGTGCCAGCAGCTCAGGGGCCAGGGTGGGAGAGCAGTACTTC

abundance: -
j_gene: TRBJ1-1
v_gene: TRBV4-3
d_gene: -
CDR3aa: CASSQEVEGGSGTEAFF
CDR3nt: TGCGCCAGCAGCCAAGAGGTAGAGGGAGGGTCGGGCACTGAAGCTTTCTTT

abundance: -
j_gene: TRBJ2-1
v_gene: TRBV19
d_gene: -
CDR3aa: CASIGPRGRALNEQFF
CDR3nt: TGTGCCAGTATCGGCCCCCGGGGGAGAGCTCTTAATGAGCAGTTCTTC

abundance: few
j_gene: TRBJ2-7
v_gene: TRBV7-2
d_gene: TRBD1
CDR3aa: CASKPRQGHYEQYF
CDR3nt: TGTGCCAGCAAACCTCGACAGGGGCACTACGAGCAGTACTTC

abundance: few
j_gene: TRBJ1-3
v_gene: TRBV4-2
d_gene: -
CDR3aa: CASSQDEVSGNTIYF
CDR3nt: TGTGCCAGCAGCCAAGATGAGGTCAGTGGGAACACCATATATTTT

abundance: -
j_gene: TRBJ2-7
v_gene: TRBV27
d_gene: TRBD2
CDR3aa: CASSYQLAGAYEQYF
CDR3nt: TGTGCCAGCAGTTACCAACTAGCGGGAGCCTACGAGCAGTACTTC

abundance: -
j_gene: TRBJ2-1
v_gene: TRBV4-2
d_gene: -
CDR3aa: CASSQDEVEQFF
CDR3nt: TGTGCCAGCAGCCAAGATGAGGTTGAGCAGTTCTTC

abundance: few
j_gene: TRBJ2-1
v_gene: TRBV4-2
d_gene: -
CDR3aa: CASSQDPPGPEQFF
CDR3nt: TGTGCCAGCAGCCAAGATCCCCCAGGCCCTGAGCAGTTCTTC

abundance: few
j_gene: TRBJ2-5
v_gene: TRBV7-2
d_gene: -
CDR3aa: CASSLTETQYF
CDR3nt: TGTGCCAGCAGCCTAACTGAGACCCAGTACTTC

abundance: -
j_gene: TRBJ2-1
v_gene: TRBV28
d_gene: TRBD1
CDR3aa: CAAWDSLFNEQFF
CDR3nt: TGTGCGGCCTGGGACAGCCTTTTCAATGAGCAGTTCTTC